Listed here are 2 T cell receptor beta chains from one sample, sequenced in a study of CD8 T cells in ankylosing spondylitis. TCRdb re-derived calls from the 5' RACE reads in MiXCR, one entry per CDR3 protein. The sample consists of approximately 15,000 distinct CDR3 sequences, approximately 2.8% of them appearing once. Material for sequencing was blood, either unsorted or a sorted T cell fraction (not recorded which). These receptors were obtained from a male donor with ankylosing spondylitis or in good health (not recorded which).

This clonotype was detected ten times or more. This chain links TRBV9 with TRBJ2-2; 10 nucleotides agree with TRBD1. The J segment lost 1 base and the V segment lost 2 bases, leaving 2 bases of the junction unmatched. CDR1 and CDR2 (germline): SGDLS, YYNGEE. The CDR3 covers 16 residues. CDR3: CASSVWTGGNTGELFF. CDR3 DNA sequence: TGTGCCAGCAGCGTGTGGACAGGGGGGAACACCGGGGAGCTGTTTTTT.

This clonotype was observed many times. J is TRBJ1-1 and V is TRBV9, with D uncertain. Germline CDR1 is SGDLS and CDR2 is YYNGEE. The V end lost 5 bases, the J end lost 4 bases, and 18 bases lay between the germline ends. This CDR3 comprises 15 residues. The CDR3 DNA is TGTGCCAGCAGTCCCCCGGGTGGGTTGGGCACTGAAGCTTTCTTT. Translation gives CASSPPGGLGTEAFF.